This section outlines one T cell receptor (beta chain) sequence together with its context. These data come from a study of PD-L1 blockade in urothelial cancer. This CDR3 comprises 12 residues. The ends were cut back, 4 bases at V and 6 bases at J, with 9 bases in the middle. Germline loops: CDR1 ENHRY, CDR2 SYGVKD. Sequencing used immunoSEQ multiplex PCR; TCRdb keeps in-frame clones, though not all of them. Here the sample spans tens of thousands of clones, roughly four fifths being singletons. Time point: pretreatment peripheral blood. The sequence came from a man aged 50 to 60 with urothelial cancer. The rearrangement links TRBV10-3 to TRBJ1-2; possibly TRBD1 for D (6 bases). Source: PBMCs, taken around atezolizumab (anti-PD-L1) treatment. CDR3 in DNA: TGTGCCATCAGTGCCTCAGGGGATGGCTACACCTTC. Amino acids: CAISASGDGYTF.